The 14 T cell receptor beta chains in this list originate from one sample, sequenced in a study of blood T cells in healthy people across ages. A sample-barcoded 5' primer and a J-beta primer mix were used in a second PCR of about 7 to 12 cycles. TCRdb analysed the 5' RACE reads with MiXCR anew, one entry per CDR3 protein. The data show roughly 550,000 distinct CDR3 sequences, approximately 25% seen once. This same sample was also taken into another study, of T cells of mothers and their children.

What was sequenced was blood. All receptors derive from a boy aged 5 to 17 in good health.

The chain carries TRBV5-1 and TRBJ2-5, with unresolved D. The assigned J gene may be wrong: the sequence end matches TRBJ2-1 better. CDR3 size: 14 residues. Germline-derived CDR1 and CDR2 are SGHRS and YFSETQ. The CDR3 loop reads CASSLAVVHNEQFF. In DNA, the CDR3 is TGCGCCAGCAGCTTGGCGGTCGTCCACAATGAGCAGTTCTTC.

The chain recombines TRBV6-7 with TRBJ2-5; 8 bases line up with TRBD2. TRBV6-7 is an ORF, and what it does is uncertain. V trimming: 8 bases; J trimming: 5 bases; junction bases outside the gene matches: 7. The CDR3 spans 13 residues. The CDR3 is CASRGTSRETQYF. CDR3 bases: TGTGCCAGCCGCGGGACTAGTCGGGAGACCCAGTACTTC.

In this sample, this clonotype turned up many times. DNA of the CDR3: TGTGCCAGCAGTGAAGCGGAGGACAGGGGCACTGAAGCTTTCTTT. Encoded protein: CASSEAEDRGTEAFF. This chain links TRBV6-1 with TRBJ1-1; 9 nucleotides line up with TRBD1. The V gene's germline CDR1 is MNHNS and CDR2 SASEGT. The V gene end was trimmed by 0 bases and the J gene end by 4 bases; junction bases not matched to a gene: 3. This CDR3 has 15 residues.

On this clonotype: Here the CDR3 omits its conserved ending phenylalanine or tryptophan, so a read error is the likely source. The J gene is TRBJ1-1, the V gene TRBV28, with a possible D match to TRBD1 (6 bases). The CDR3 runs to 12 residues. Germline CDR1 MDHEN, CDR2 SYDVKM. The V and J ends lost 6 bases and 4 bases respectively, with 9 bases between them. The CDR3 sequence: CASRGGLTEAFL. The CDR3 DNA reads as TGTGCCAGCAGGGGGGGCCTCACTGAAGCTTTCCTT.

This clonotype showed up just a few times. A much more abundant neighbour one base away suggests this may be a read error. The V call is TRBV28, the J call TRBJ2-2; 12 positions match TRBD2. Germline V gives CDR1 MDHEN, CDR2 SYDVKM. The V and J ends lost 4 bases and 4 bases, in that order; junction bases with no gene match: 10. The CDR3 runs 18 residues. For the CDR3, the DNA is TGTGCCAGCAGTTCTGGGGAACTAGCGGGAGGACTCACCGGGGAGCTGTTTTTT. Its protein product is CASSSGELAGGLTGELFF.

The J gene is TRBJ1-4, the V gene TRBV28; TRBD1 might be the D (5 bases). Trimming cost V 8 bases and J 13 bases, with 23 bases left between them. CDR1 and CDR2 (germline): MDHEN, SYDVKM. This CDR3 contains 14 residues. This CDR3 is CASRGGGALAGLFF. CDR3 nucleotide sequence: TGTGCCAGCCGGGGCGGAGGGGCATTGGCCGGACTGTTTTTT.

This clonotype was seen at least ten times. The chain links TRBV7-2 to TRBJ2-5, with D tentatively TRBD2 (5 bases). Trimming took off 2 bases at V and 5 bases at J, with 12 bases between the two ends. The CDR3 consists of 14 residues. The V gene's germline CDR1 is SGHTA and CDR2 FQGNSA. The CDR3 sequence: CASSLSAGGETQYF. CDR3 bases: TGTGCCAGCAGCTTAAGTGCGGGTGGGGAGACCCAGTACTTC.

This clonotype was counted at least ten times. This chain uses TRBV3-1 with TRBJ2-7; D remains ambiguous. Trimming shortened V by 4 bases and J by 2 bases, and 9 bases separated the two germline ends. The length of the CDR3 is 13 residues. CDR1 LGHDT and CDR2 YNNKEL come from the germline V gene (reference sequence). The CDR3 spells CASSPVPPYEQYF. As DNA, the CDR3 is TGTGCCAGCAGCCCCGTGCCTCCCTACGAGCAGTACTTC.

This CDR3 reads CASSQVPTGGHQETQYF. In DNA, the CDR3 is TGTGCCAGCAGCCAAGTCCCGACAGGGGGCCACCAAGAGACCCAGTACTTC. V and J are TRBV3-1 and TRBJ2-5; 10 nucleotides match TRBD1. The CDR3 covers 17 residues. Germline V gene sequence: CDR1 LGHDT, CDR2 YNNKEL (reference sequence). The V gene end was trimmed by 1 base and the J gene end by 0 bases; junction bases not matched to a gene: 5.

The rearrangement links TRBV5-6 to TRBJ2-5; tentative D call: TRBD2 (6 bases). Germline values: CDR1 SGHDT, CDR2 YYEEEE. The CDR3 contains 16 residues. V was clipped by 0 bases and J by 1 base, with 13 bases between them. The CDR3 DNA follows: TGTGCCAGCAGCTTGGTGTCGGCGGGGTCCCAAGAGACCCAGTACTTC. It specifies CASSLVSAGSQETQYF.

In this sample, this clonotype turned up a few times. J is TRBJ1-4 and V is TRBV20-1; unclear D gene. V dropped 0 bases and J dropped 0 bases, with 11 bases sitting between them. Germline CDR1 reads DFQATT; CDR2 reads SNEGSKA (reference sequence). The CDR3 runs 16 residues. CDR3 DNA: TGCAGTGCTAGAGACCTGTTGAGATCAACTAATGAAAAACTGTTTTTT. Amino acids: CSARDLLRSTNEKLFF.

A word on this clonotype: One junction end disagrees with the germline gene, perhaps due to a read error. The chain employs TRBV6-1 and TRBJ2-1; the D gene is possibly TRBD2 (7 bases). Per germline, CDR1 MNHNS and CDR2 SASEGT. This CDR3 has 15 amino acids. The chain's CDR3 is CASSEVAGDYDEQFF. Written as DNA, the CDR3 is TGTGCCAGCAGTGAAGTGGCAGGGGACTACGATGAGCAGTTCTTC.

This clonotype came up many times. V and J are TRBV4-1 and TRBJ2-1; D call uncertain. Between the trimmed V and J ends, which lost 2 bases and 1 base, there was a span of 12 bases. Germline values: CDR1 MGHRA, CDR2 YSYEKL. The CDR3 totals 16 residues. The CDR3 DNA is TGCGCCAGCAGCCAAATAGATCTAATGTCCTACAATGAGCAGTTCTTC. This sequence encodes CASSQIDLMSYNEQFF.

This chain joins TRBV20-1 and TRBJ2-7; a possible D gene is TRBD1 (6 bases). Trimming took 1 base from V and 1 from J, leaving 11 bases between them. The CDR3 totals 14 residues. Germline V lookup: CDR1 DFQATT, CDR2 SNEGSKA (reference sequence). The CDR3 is CSARGQGNSYEQYF. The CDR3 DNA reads TGCAGTGCTAGAGGGCAGGGGAATTCCTACGAGCAGTACTTC.